The rows below give T cell receptor beta chains drawn from one sample of a study of blood T cell repertoires in COVID-19. This table comes from immunoSEQ multiplex PCR, and its TCRdb copy is limited to in-frame clones, with some not included. The sample consists of approximately 250,000 clones, approximately 86% of them appearing once. Sequencing used peripheral blood. The receptors were sampled from a man aged 25-40 years with active or convalescent COVID-19. CDR3s leave out the opening cysteine and the closing phenylalanine or tryptophan.

ASSQGFAGGATYEQY	TRBV14	TRBJ2-7
ASSTTGDLGYT	TRBV19	TRBJ1-2
ASSQGPGTGDYNEQF	TRBV4-3	TRBJ2-1
ASSFAGGQDTQY	TRBV5-1	TRBJ2-3
ASSLVGQAPHEQY	TRBV7-2	TRBJ2-7
ASSPQSQASYEQY	TRBV27	TRBJ2-7
ASSPRQGREQY	TRBV18	TRBJ2-7
ASSLGPGQSNQPQH	TRBV11-2	TRBJ1-5
AWNGGQETQY	TRBV30	TRBJ2-5
ASSDGHQPQH	TRBV2	TRBJ1-5
ASSLYEEQF	TRBV11-1	TRBJ2-1
ASRRGLADNEQF	TRBV2	TRBJ2-1
ASSQVGTGSDTQY	TRBV4-1	TRBJ2-3
ASSVGSGGQPQH	TRBV9	TRBJ1-5
ASRSTGGRNQPQH	TRBV6-5	TRBJ1-5
ASSLARRGPSYEQY	TRBV11-2	TRBJ2-7
ASRGLAGGSEQF	TRBV6-5	TRBJ2-1
ASSEIDPLYGYT	TRBV2	TRBJ1-2
AIPSDRGVTGELF	TRBV6-6	TRBJ2-2
ASSEWTSGGADRNTYNEQF	TRBV2	TRBJ2-1
ASSPSRDRRNQPQH	TRBV18	TRBJ1-5
ASSLGRTDTQY	TRBV28	TRBJ2-3
ASSYSPGAYEQY	TRBV6-6	TRBJ2-7